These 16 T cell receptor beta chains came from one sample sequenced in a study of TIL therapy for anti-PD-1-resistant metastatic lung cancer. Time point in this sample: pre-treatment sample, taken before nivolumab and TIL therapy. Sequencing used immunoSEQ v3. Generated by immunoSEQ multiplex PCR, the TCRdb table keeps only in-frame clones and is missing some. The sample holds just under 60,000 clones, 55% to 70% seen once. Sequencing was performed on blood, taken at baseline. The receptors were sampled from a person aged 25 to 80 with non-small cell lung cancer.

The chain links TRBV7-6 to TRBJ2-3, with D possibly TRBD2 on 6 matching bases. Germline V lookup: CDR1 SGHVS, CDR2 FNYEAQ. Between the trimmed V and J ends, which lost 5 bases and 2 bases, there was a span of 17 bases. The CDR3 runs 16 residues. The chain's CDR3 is CASSPAEGRLTDTQYF. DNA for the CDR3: TGTGCCAGCAGCCCGGCAGAAGGGAGGCTCACAGATACGCAGTATTTT.

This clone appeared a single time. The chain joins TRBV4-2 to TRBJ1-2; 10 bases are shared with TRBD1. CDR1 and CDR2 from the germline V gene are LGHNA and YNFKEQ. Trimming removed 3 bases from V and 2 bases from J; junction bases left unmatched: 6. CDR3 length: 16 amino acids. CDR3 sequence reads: CASSQGTGAGNYGYTF. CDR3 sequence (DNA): TGTGCCAGCAGCCAGGGGACAGGGGCTGGAAACTATGGCTACACCTTC.

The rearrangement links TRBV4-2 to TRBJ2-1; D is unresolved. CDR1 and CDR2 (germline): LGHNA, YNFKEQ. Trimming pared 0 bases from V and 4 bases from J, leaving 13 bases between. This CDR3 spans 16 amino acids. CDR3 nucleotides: TGTGCCAGCAGCCAAGACTGGTCGCAGCTATACAATGAGCAGTTCTTC. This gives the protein CASSQDWSQLYNEQFF.

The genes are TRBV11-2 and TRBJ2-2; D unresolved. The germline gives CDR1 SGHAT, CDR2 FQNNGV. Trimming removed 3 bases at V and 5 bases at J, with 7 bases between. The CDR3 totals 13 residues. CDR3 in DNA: TGTGCCAGCAGCTTCAGCGTTACCGGGGAGCTGTTTTTT. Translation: CASSFSVTGELFF.

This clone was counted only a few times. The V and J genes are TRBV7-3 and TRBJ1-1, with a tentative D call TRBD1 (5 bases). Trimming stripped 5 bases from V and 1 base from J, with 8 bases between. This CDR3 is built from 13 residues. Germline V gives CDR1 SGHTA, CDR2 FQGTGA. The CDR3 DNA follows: TGTGCCAGCAGCGCCGACAGGAACACTGAAGCTTTCTTT. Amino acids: CASSADRNTEAFF. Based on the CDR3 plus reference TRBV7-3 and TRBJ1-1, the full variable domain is GAGVSQTPSNKVTEKGKYVELRCDPISGHTALYWYRQSLGQGPEFLIYFQGTGAADDSGLPNDRFFAVRPEGSVSTLKIQRTERGDSAVYLCASSADRNTEAFFGQGTRLTVV.

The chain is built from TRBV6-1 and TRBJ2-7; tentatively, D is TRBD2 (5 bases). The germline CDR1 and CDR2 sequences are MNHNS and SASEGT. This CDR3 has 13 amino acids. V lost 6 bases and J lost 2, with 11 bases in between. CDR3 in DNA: TGTGCCAGCAGGGGCCGGGAACCCTACGAGCAGTACTTC. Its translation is CASRGREPYEQYF.

Here the CDR3 reads CASSLTTGTYEQYF. CDR3 DNA: TGCGCCAGCAGCTTGACAACCGGGACCTACGAGCAGTACTTC. The V and J genes are TRBV5-1 and TRBJ2-7, with a weak D call TRBD2 (5 bases). The V gene's germline CDR1 is SGHRS and CDR2 YFSETQ. Trimming stripped 1 base from V and 2 bases from J, with 10 bases between. This CDR3 has 14 amino acids.

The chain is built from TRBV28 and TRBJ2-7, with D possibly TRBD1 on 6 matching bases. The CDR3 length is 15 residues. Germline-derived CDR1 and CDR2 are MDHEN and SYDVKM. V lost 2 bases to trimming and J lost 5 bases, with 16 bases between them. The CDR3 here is CASSLVGQSLDEQYF. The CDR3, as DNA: TGTGCCAGCAGTTTAGTCGGACAGAGCCTCGACGAGCAGTACTTC. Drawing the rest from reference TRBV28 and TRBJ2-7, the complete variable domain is DVKVTQSSRYLVKRTGEKVFLECVQDMDHENMFWYRQDPGLGLRLIYFSYDVKMKEKGDIPEGYSVSREKKERFSLILESASTNQTSMYLCASSLVGQSLDEQYFGPGTRLTVT.

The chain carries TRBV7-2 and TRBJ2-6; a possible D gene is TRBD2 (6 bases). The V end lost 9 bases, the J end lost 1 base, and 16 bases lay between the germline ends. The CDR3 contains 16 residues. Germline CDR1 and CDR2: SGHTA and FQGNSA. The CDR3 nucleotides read TGTGCCAGACGGCAAGACGGGGGATCTGGGGCCAACGTCCTGACTTTC. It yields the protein CARRQDGGSGANVLTF.

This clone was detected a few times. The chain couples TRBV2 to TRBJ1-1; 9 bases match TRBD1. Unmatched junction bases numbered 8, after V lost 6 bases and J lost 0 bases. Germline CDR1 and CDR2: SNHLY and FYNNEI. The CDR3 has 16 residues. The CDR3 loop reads CASSEQGARVNTEAFF. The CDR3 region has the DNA TGTGCCAGCAGCGAACAGGGGGCGCGTGTGAACACTGAAGCTTTCTTT.

CDR3 sequence: CASSPWAGPGELFF. The DNA for the CDR3 is TGTGCCAGCAGCCCATGGGCGGGACCCGGGGAGCTGTTTTTT. The rearrangement joins TRBV7-3 to TRBJ2-2, with a weak D call TRBD2 (6 bases). CDR3 size: 14 residues. Germline lookup yields CDR1 SGHTA and CDR2 FQGTGA. The germline V and J ends were trimmed by 5 bases and 6 bases, with 13 bases remaining between them. The complete variable domain, with remaining parts taken from reference TRBV7-3 and TRBJ2-2, reads GAGVSQTPSNKVTEKGKYVELRCDPISGHTALYWYRQSLGQGPEFLIYFQGTGAADDSGLPNDRFFAVRPEGSVSTLKIQRTERGDSAVYLCASSPWAGPGELFFGEGSRLTVL.

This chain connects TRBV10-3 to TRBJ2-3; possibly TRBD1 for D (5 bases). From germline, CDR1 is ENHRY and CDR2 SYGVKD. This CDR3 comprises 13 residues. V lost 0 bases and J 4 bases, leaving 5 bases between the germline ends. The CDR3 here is CAISESGADTQYF. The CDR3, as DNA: TGTGCCATCAGTGAGTCAGGGGCAGATACGCAGTATTTT.

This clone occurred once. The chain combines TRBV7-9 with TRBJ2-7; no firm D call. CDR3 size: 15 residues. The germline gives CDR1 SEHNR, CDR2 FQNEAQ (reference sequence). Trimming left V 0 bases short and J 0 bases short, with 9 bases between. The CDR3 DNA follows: TGTGCCAGCAGCTTAGCGCGGTCCTACTCCTACGAGCAGTACTTC. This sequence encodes CASSLARSYSYEQYF. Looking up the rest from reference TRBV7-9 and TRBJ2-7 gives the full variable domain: DTGVSQNPRHKITKRGQNVTFRCDPISEHNRLYWYRQTLGQGPEFLTYFQNEAQLEKSRLLSDRFSAERPKGSFSTLEIQRTEQGDSAMYLCASSLARSYSYEQYFGPGTRLTVT.

The CDR3 region has the DNA TGTGCCAGCAGCTTGCAGCGAGACCCTAACGAGCAGTACTTC. It yields the protein CASSLQRDPNEQYF. The V and J genes are TRBV7-2 and TRBJ2-7; the D is unclear. Germline V CDR1 and CDR2: SGHTA, FQGNSA. V gave up 3 bases and J gave up 5 bases, with 14 bases separating them. The CDR3 totals 14 residues.

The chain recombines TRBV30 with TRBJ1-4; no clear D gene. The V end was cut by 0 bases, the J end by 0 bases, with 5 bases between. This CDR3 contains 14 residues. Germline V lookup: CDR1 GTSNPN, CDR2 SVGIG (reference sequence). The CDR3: CAWSVWPTNEKLFF. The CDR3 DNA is TGTGCCTGGAGTGTATGGCCAACTAATGAAAAACTGTTTTTT.

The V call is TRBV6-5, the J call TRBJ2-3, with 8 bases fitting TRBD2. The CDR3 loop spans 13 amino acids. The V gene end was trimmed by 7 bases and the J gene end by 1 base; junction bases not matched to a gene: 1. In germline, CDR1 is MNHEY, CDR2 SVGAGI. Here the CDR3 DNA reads TGTGCCAGCATGCGGGGGGGCACAGATACGCAGTATTTT. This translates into CASMRGGTDTQYF.